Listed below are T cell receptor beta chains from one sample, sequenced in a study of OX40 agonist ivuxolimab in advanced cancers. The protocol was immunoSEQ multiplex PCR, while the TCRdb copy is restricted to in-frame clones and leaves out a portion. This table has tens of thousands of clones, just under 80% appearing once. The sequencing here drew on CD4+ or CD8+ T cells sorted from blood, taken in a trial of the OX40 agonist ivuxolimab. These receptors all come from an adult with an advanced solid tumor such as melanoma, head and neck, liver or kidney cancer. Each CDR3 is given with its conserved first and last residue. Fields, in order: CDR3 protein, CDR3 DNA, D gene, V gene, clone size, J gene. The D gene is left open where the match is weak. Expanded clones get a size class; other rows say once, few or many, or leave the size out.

CDR3aa: CASRGWVDTGELFF
CDR3nt: TGTGCCAGCAGAGGCTGGGTTGATACCGGGGAGCTGTTTTTT
d_gene: -
v_gene: TRBV7-6
abundance: -
j_gene: TRBJ2-2

CDR3aa: CASSSRGQDYEQYF
CDR3nt: TGTGCCAGCAGCTCCCGAGGACAGGACTACGAGCAGTACTTC
d_gene: TRBD1
v_gene: TRBV7-2
abundance: once
j_gene: TRBJ2-7

CDR3aa: CASSLASGGASDTQYF
CDR3nt: TGTGCCAGCAGCTTAGCTAGCGGGGGGGCTTCAGATACGCAGTATTTT
d_gene: TRBD2
v_gene: TRBV7-2
abundance: -
j_gene: TRBJ2-3

CDR3aa: CASSLTGTSGRTDTQYF
CDR3nt: TGTGCCAGCAGCTTAACAGGGACTAGCGGGAGGACAGATACGCAGTATTTT
d_gene: TRBD2
v_gene: TRBV7-9
abundance: -
j_gene: TRBJ2-3

CDR3aa: CASSLNDQRGYQETQYF
CDR3nt: TGTGCCAGCTCACTAAATGACCAGCGGGGGTACCAAGAGACCCAGTACTTC
d_gene: TRBD2
v_gene: TRBV18
abundance: -
j_gene: TRBJ2-5

CDR3aa: CASSRTVNQPQHF
CDR3nt: TGTGCCAGCAGCCGGACAGTGAATCAGCCCCAGCATTTT
d_gene: -
v_gene: TRBV11-2
abundance: -
j_gene: TRBJ1-5

CDR3aa: CSARKGRSYTF
CDR3nt: TGCAGTGCCCGGAAAGGGCGAAGCTACACCTTC
d_gene: -
v_gene: TRBV20-1
abundance: -
j_gene: TRBJ1-2

CDR3aa: CASSLDEHPRKETQYF
CDR3nt: TGTGCCAGCAGCCTGGATGAGCACCCGAGGAAAGAGACCCAGTACTTC
d_gene: -
v_gene: TRBV7-2
abundance: -
j_gene: TRBJ2-5

CDR3aa: CASSGLGGSSYNEQFF
CDR3nt: TGTGCCAGCAGCGGCCTGGGCGGAAGCTCCTACAATGAGCAGTTCTTC
d_gene: -
v_gene: TRBV9
abundance: -
j_gene: TRBJ2-1

CDR3aa: CASSYQGRFEQFF
CDR3nt: TGTGCCAGCAGTTACCAGGGACGTTTTGAGCAGTTCTTC
d_gene: -
v_gene: TRBV6-6
abundance: -
j_gene: TRBJ2-1

CDR3aa: CSARQGQETQYF
CDR3nt: TGCAGCGCTAGACAGGGCCAAGAGACCCAGTACTTC
d_gene: TRBD1
v_gene: TRBV29-1
abundance: -
j_gene: TRBJ2-5

CDR3aa: CASSENQISPLHF
CDR3nt: TGTGCCAGCAGCGAGAACCAGATTTCACCCCTCCACTTT
d_gene: -
v_gene: TRBV9
abundance: -
j_gene: TRBJ1-6

CDR3aa: CASSPRAYYEQYF
CDR3nt: TGTGCCAGCAGCCCCAGGGCCTACTACGAGCAGTACTTC
d_gene: -
v_gene: TRBV6-6
abundance: once
j_gene: TRBJ2-7

CDR3aa: CASSPSPGSATLEQYF
CDR3nt: TGTGCCAGCAGTCCCTCCCCTGGCAGCGCCACCCTCGAGCAGTACTTC
d_gene: -
v_gene: TRBV28
abundance: once
j_gene: TRBJ2-7

CDR3aa: CASSLETNSPLHF
CDR3nt: TGTGCCAGCAGCTTGGAGACAAATTCACCCCTCCACTTT
d_gene: -
v_gene: TRBV7-9
abundance: -
j_gene: TRBJ1-6

CDR3aa: CASSRDRGSEYGYTF
CDR3nt: TGTGCCAGCAGCAGAGACAGGGGTTCAGAATATGGCTACACCTTC
d_gene: TRBD1
v_gene: TRBV7-9
abundance: -
j_gene: TRBJ1-2

CDR3aa: CAWSLVISGFQETQYF
CDR3nt: TGTGCCTGGAGCCTGGTTATTTCGGGCTTCCAAGAGACCCAGTACTTC
d_gene: -
v_gene: TRBV30
abundance: -
j_gene: TRBJ2-5

CDR3aa: CASRRAGGTEAFF
CDR3nt: TGCGCCAGCCGCCGCGCAGGGGGCACTGAAGCTTTCTTT
d_gene: TRBD1
v_gene: TRBV5-1
abundance: medium-sized
j_gene: TRBJ1-1

CDR3aa: CASSSQGMANEKLFF
CDR3nt: TGTGCCAGCAGCTCCCAGGGGATGGCTAATGAAAAACTGTTTTTT
d_gene: -
v_gene: TRBV7-2
abundance: few
j_gene: TRBJ1-4

CDR3aa: CSVDRADGNTIYF
CDR3nt: TGCAGCGTTGACAGGGCAGATGGAAACACCATATATTTT
d_gene: -
v_gene: TRBV29-1
abundance: -
j_gene: TRBJ1-3

CDR3aa: CASSSREKLFF
CDR3nt: TGTGCCAGCAGCTCGCGCGAAAAACTGTTTTTT
d_gene: -
v_gene: TRBV27
abundance: few
j_gene: TRBJ1-4

CDR3aa: CASSRGTLSKNIQYF
CDR3nt: TGTGCCAGCAGCCGGGGGACACTCTCAAAAAACATTCAGTACTTC
d_gene: -
v_gene: TRBV5-8
abundance: -
j_gene: TRBJ2-4

CDR3aa: CASRRNRVGTEAFF
CDR3nt: TGTGCCAGTAGGCGAAACAGGGTAGGCACTGAAGCTTTCTTT
d_gene: -
v_gene: TRBV19
abundance: -
j_gene: TRBJ1-1

CDR3aa: CASKPAGGINYGYTF
CDR3nt: TGTGCCAGTAAGCCTGCGGGAGGGATTAACTATGGCTACACCTTC
d_gene: -
v_gene: TRBV19
abundance: few
j_gene: TRBJ1-2

CDR3aa: CAWSRTGSYNEQFF
CDR3nt: TGTGCCTGGAGTAGGACGGGCTCCTACAATGAGCAGTTCTTC
d_gene: -
v_gene: TRBV30
abundance: -
j_gene: TRBJ2-1

CDR3aa: CASSTRQDQPQHF
CDR3nt: TGTGCCAGCAGCACTCGACAGGATCAGCCCCAGCATTTT
d_gene: -
v_gene: TRBV7-2
abundance: few
j_gene: TRBJ1-5

CDR3aa: CASSPLQGGGGAFF
CDR3nt: TGCGCCAGCAGCCCTCTACAGGGAGGGGGGGGAGCTTTCTTT
d_gene: -
v_gene: TRBV5-1
abundance: -
j_gene: TRBJ1-1

CDR3aa: CASSHGTADNEKLFF
CDR3nt: TGTGCCAGCAGCCATGGGACAGCTGATAATGAAAAACTGTTTTTT
d_gene: TRBD1
v_gene: TRBV11-1
abundance: -
j_gene: TRBJ1-4

CDR3aa: CASSYKAYMWGTSTDTQYF
CDR3nt: TGTGCCAGCAGCTATAAAGCCTACATGTGGGGGACTAGCACAGATACGCAGTATTTT
d_gene: -
v_gene: TRBV7-8
abundance: -
j_gene: TRBJ2-3

CDR3aa: CAISEGQGFSPLHF
CDR3nt: TGTGCCATCAGTGAAGGGCAGGGGTTTTCACCCCTCCACTTT
d_gene: -
v_gene: TRBV10-3
abundance: once
j_gene: TRBJ1-6

CDR3aa: CSAQGRGGLDTGELFF
CDR3nt: TGCAGCGCCCAGGGAAGGGGGGGGCTGGACACCGGGGAGCTGTTTTTT
d_gene: -
v_gene: TRBV29-1
abundance: -
j_gene: TRBJ2-2

CDR3aa: CASSPLARTGGAEAFF
CDR3nt: TGCGCCAGCAGCCCTCTTGCCCGGACAGGAGGGGCTGAAGCTTTCTTT
d_gene: TRBD1
v_gene: TRBV5-1
abundance: -
j_gene: TRBJ1-1

CDR3aa: CSVDGDRGGADTQYF
CDR3nt: TGCAGCGTTGATGGGGACAGGGGGGGGGCAGATACGCAGTATTTT
d_gene: TRBD1
v_gene: TRBV29-1
abundance: -
j_gene: TRBJ2-3

CDR3aa: CASSLGGQGARNEQFF
CDR3nt: TGTGCCAGCAGCTTAGGCGGACAGGGGGCGCGGAATGAGCAGTTCTTC
d_gene: TRBD1
v_gene: TRBV7-8
abundance: -
j_gene: TRBJ2-1

CDR3aa: CASSSGTVQETQYF
CDR3nt: TGCGCCAGCAGCTCCGGGACAGTCCAAGAGACCCAGTACTTC
d_gene: TRBD1
v_gene: TRBV5-1
abundance: -
j_gene: TRBJ2-5

CDR3aa: CASSPANVGRTEAFF
CDR3nt: TGTGCCAGCAGCCCCGCTAATGTGGGTAGGACTGAAGCTTTCTTT
d_gene: -
v_gene: TRBV7-2
abundance: -
j_gene: TRBJ1-1

CDR3aa: CASSPAGQGGTDTQYF
CDR3nt: TGCGCCAGCAGCCCAGCGGGACAGGGGGGCACAGATACGCAGTATTTT
d_gene: TRBD1
v_gene: TRBV5-1
abundance: -
j_gene: TRBJ2-3

CDR3aa: CASSSLAGGPHEQYF
CDR3nt: TGCGCCAGCAGCTCACTAGCGGGAGGGCCCCACGAGCAGTACTTC
d_gene: TRBD2
v_gene: TRBV5-1
abundance: -
j_gene: TRBJ2-7

CDR3aa: CASSLREVRETQYF
CDR3nt: TGTGCCAGCAGCTTGCGTGAGGTCAGGGAGACCCAGTACTTC
d_gene: -
v_gene: TRBV7-9
abundance: -
j_gene: TRBJ2-5

CDR3aa: CASSFGDSGNTIYF
CDR3nt: TGTGCCAGCAGCTTCGGGGACTCTGGAAACACCATATATTTT
d_gene: -
v_gene: TRBV11-2
abundance: -
j_gene: TRBJ1-3

CDR3aa: CASSYRRQGSSEQYF
CDR3nt: TGTGCCAGCAGTTACAGAAGGCAGGGGTCTTCCGAGCAGTACTTC
d_gene: -
v_gene: TRBV6-5
abundance: -
j_gene: TRBJ2-7

CDR3aa: CASRASGNTIYF
CDR3nt: TGTGCCAGCCGGGCCTCGGGAAACACCATATATTTT
d_gene: -
v_gene: TRBV25-1
abundance: -
j_gene: TRBJ1-3

CDR3aa: CASSLGPPDRRYGYTF
CDR3nt: TGTGCCAGCAGCTTGGGGCCCCCGGACAGGCGCTATGGCTACACCTTC
d_gene: TRBD1
v_gene: TRBV5-6
abundance: -
j_gene: TRBJ1-2

CDR3aa: CASSYLAGAYEQYF
CDR3nt: TGTGCCAGCAGTTATCTAGCGGGAGCGTACGAGCAGTACTTC
d_gene: TRBD2
v_gene: TRBV6-5
abundance: -
j_gene: TRBJ2-7

CDR3aa: CASGSQGNNQPQHF
CDR3nt: TGTGCTAGTGGTTCTCAGGGGAACAATCAGCCCCAGCATTTT
d_gene: -
v_gene: TRBV12-5
abundance: few
j_gene: TRBJ1-5

CDR3aa: CASSLGGPTVGYTF
CDR3nt: TGTGCCAGCAGCTTGGGGGGGCCCACGGTTGGCTACACCTTC
d_gene: -
v_gene: TRBV11-2
abundance: -
j_gene: TRBJ1-2

CDR3aa: CASSQGLAGVILGREQFF
CDR3nt: TGTGCCAGCAGTCAGGGACTAGCGGGAGTTATTTTGGGGAGGGAGCAGTTCTTC
d_gene: TRBD2
v_gene: TRBV27
abundance: -
j_gene: TRBJ2-1

CDR3aa: CACAGGHSGYTF
CDR3nt: TGTGCCTGCGCAGGGGGACATAGTGGCTACACCTTC
d_gene: TRBD1
v_gene: TRBV30
abundance: -
j_gene: TRBJ1-2

CDR3aa: CASSYSRNLPEQYF
CDR3nt: TGTGCCAGCAGTTACTCACGGAATCTGCCCGAGCAGTACTTC
d_gene: -
v_gene: TRBV6-5
abundance: -
j_gene: TRBJ2-7

CDR3aa: CASSSPGGVRSGNTIYF
CDR3nt: TGTGCCAGCAGTTCCCCTGGCGGGGTTCGTTCTGGAAACACCATATATTTT
d_gene: -
v_gene: TRBV28
abundance: -
j_gene: TRBJ1-3

CDR3aa: CASSVDSRGAQYF
CDR3nt: TGTGCCAGCAGCGTTGACTCACGGGGGGCGCAGTATTTT
d_gene: TRBD2
v_gene: TRBV7-2
abundance: -
j_gene: TRBJ2-3

CDR3aa: CASSSLTGGSGNTIYF
CDR3nt: TGTGCCAGCAGCTCTCTAACAGGGGGATCTGGAAACACCATATATTTT
d_gene: TRBD1
v_gene: TRBV11-2
abundance: once
j_gene: TRBJ1-3

CDR3aa: CASSWDPVNSDTDTQYF
CDR3nt: TGCGCCAGCAGCTGGGACCCGGTGAACAGCGACACAGATACGCAGTATTTT
d_gene: -
v_gene: TRBV5-1
abundance: -
j_gene: TRBJ2-3

CDR3aa: CAWVRKTSGSDEQFF
CDR3nt: TGTGCCTGGGTCCGAAAGACTAGCGGGTCAGATGAGCAGTTCTTC
d_gene: TRBD2
v_gene: TRBV30
abundance: -
j_gene: TRBJ2-1

CDR3aa: CATSGVDGSEQYF
CDR3nt: TGTGCCACCAGCGGGGTTGATGGCTCCGAGCAGTACTTC
d_gene: -
v_gene: TRBV15
abundance: -
j_gene: TRBJ2-7

CDR3aa: CASTSGTSYEQYF
CDR3nt: TGTGCCAGCACCTCGGGGACTTCCTACGAGCAGTACTTC
d_gene: -
v_gene: TRBV2
abundance: few
j_gene: TRBJ2-7

CDR3aa: CAISESGQGNQPQHF
CDR3nt: TGTGCCATCAGTGAGTCGGGACAGGGCAATCAGCCCCAGCATTTT
d_gene: TRBD1
v_gene: TRBV10-3
abundance: -
j_gene: TRBJ1-5

CDR3aa: CASTDPGGGAYNEQFF
CDR3nt: TGTGCCAGTACCGATCCAGGGGGGGGCGCATACAATGAGCAGTTCTTC
d_gene: -
v_gene: TRBV19
abundance: -
j_gene: TRBJ2-1